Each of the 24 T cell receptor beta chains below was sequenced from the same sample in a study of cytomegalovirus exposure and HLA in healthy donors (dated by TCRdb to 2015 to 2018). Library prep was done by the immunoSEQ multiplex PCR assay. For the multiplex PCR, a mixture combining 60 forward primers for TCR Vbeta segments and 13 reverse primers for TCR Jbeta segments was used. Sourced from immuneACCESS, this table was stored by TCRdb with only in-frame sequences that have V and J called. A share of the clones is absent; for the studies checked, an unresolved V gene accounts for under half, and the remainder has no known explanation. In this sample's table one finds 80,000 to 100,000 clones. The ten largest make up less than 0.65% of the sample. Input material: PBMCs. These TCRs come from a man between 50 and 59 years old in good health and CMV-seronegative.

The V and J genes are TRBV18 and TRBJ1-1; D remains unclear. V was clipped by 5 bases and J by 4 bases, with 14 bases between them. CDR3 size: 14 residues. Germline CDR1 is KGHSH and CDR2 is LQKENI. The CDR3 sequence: CASSAGAGGTEAFF. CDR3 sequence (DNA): TGTGCCAGCTCAGCAGGAGCGGGTGGCACTGAAGCTTTCTTT.

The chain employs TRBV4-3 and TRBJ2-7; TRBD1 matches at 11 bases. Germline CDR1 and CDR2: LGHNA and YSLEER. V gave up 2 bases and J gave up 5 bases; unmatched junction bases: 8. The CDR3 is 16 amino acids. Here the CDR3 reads CASSQTTGTGGNEQYF. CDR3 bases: TGCGCCAGCAGCCAAACTACCGGGACAGGGGGAAACGAGCAGTACTTC.

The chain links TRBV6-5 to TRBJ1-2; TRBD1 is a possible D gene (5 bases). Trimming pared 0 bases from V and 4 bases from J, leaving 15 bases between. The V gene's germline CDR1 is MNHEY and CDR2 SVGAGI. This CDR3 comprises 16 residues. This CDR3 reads CASSYSTPVTGYGYTF. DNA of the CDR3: TGTGCCAGCAGTTACTCGACCCCAGTTACAGGCTATGGCTACACCTTC.

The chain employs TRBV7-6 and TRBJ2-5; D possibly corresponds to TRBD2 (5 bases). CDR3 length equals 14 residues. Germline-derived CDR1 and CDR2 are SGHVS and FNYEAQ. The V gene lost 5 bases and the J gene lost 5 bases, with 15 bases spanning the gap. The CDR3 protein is CASSPGGRPETQYF. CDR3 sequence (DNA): TGTGCCAGCAGCCCCGGAGGCAGGCCGGAGACCCAGTACTTC. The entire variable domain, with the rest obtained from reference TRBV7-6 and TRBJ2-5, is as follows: GAGVSQSPRYKVTKRGQDVALRCDPISGHVSLYWYRQALGQGPEFLTYFNYEAQQDKSGLPNDRFSAERPEGSISTLTIQRTEQRDSAMYRCASSPGGRPETQYFGPGTRLLVL.

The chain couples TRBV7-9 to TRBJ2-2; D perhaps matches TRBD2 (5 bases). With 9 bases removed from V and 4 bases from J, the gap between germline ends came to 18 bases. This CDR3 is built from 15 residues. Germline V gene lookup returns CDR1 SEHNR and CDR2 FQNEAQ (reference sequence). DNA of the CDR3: TGTGCCAGTGACCCGGGGTCCGCCGGCACCGGGGAGCTGTTTTTT. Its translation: CASDPGSAGTGELFF. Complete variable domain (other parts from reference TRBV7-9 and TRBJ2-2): DTGVSQNPRHKITKRGQNVTFRCDPISEHNRLYWYRQTLGQGPEFLTYFQNEAQLEKSRLLSDRFSAERPKGSFSTLEIQRTEQGDSAMYLCASDPGSAGTGELFFGEGSRLTVL.

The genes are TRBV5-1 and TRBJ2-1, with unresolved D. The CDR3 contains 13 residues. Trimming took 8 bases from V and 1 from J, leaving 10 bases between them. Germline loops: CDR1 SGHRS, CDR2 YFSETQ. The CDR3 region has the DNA TGCGCCAGTCGCGGCAGTTCCTACAATGAGCAGTTCTTC. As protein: CASRGSSYNEQFF.

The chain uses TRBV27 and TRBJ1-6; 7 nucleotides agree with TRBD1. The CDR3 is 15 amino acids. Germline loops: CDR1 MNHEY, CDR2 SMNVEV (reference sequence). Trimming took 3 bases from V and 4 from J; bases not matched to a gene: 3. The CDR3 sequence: CASSFSDRYNSPLHF. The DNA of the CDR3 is TGTGCCAGCAGTTTTTCGGACAGGTATAATTCACCCCTCCACTTT.

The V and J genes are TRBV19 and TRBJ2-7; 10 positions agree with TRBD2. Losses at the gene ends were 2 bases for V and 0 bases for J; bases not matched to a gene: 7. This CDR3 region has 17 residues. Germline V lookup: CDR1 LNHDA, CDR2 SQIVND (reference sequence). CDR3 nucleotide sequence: TGTGCCAGTAGTATAACCAGCGGGGGGGGAAGCTCCTACGAGCAGTACTTC. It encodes CASSITSGGGSSYEQYF. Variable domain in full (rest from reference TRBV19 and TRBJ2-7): DGGITQSPKYLFRKEGQNVTLSCEQNLNHDAMYWYRQDPGQGLRLIYYSQIVNDFQKGDIAEGYSVSREKKESFPLTVTSAQKNPTAFYLCASSITSGGGSSYEQYFGPGTRLTVT.

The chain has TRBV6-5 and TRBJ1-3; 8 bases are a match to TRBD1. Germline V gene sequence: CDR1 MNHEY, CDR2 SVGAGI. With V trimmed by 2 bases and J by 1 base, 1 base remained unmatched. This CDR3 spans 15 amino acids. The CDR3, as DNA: TGTGCCAGCAGTTACGACAGGGGATCTGGAAACACCATATATTTT. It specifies CASSYDRGSGNTIYF.

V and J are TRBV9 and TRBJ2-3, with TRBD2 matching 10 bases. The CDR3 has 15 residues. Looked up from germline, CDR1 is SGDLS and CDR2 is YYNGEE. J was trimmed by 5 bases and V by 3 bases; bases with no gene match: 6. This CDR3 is CASSAGTSVIDTQYF. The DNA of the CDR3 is TGTGCCAGCAGCGCCGGGACTAGCGTCATAGATACGCAGTATTTT. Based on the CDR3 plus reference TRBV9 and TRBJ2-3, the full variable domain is DSGVTQTPKHLITATGQRVTLRCSPRSGDLSVYWYQQSLDQGLQFLIQYYNGEERAKGNILERFSAQQFPDLHSELNLSSLELGDSALYFCASSAGTSVIDTQYFGPGTRLTVL.

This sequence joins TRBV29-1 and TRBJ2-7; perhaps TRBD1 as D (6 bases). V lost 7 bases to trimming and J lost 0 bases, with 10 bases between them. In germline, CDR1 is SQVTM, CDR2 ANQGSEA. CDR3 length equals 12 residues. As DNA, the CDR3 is TGCAGCGCCGGACAGTTCTCCTACGAGCAGTACTTC. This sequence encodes CSAGQFSYEQYF.

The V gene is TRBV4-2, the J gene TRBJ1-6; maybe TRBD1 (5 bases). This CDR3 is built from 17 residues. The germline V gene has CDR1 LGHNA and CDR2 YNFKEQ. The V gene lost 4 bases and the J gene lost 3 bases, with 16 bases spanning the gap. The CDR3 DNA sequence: TGTGCCAGCAGCCCACTGGGGGGATCCTTCTATAATTCACCCCTCCACTTT. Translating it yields CASSPLGGSFYNSPLHF.

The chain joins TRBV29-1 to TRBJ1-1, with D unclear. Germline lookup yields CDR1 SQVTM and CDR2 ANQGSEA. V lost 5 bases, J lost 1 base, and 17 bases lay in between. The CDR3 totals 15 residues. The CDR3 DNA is TGCAGCGTTCACGACCTGCCCCCGGGGAACACTGAAGCTTTCTTT. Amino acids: CSVHDLPPGNTEAFF.

The CDR3, as DNA: TGTGCCAGCAGTAAACAGGGGGCTGGGACTGAAGCTTTCTTT. Translating gives CASSKQGAGTEAFF. The gene calls are TRBV6-5 and TRBJ1-1, with 9 positions matching TRBD1. J was trimmed by 5 bases and V by 5 bases; bases with no gene match: 6. Germline CDR1 MNHEY, CDR2 SVGAGI. The CDR3 is made up of 14 amino acids.

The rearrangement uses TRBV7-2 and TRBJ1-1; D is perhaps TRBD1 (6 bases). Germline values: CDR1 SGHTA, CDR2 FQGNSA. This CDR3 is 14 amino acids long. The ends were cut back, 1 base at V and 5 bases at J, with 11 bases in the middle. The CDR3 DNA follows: TGTGCCAGCAGCTTAGAAGGGGGAAGGACTGAAGCTTTCTTT. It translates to CASSLEGGRTEAFF.

The CDR3 is CASSTQPQGSYGYTF. The CDR3 region has the DNA TGTGCCAGCAGTACTCAACCACAGGGTTCCTATGGCTACACCTTC. V is TRBV6-5 and J is TRBJ1-2; D is possibly TRBD1 (6 bases). This CDR3 is built from 15 residues. V lost 5 bases to trimming and J lost 4 bases, with 17 bases between them. CDR1 and CDR2 (germline): MNHEY, SVGAGI.

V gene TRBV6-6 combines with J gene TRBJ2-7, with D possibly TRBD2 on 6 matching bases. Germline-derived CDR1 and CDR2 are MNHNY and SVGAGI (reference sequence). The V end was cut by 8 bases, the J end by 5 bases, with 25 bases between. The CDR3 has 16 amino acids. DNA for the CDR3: TGTGCCAGCCCGCGTTTTGCTAGCGCGGCCCCTAACGAGCAGTACTTC. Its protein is CASPRFASAAPNEQYF.

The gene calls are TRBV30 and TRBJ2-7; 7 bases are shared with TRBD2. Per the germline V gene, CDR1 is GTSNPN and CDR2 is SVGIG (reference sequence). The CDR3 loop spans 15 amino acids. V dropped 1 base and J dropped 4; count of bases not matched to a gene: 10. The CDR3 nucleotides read TGTGCCTGGAGTGCAATCGGGGGGTTCGGATACGAGCAGTACTTC. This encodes CAWSAIGGFGYEQYF.

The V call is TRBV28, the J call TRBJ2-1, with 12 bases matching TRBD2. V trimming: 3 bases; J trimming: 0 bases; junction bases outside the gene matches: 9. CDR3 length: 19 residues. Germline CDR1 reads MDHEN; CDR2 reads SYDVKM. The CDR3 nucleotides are TGTGCCAGCAGTTTTGGACTAGCGGGGCCTTGGGGCTCCTACAATGAGCAGTTCTTC. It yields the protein CASSFGLAGPWGSYNEQFF. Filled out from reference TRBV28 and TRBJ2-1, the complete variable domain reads DVKVTQSSRYLVKRTGEKVFLECVQDMDHENMFWYRQDPGLGLRLIYFSYDVKMKEKGDIPEGYSVSREKKERFSLILESASTNQTSMYLCASSFGLAGPWGSYNEQFFGPGTRLTVL.

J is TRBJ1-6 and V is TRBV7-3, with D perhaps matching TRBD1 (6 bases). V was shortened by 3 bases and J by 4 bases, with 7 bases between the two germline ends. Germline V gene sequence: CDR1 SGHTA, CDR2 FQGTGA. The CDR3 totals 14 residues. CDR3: CASSLGHYNSPLHF. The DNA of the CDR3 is TGTGCCAGCAGCTTGGGACATTATAATTCACCCCTCCACTTT. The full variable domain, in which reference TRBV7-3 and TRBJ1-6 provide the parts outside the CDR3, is GAGVSQTPSNKVTEKGKYVELRCDPISGHTALYWYRQSLGQGPEFLIYFQGTGAADDSGLPNDRFFAVRPEGSVSTLKIQRTERGDSAVYLCASSLGHYNSPLHFGNGTRLTVT.

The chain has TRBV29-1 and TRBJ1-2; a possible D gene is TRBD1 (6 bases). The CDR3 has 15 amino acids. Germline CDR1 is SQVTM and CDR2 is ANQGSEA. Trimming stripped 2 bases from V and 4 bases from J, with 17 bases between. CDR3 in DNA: TGCAGCGTTGAATTTGAGTGGACAGCCCGCTATGGCTACACCTTC. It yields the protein CSVEFEWTARYGYTF.

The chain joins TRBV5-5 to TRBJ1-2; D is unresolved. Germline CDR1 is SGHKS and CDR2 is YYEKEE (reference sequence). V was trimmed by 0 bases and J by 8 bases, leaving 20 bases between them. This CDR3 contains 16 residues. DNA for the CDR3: TGTGCCAGCAGCTTGGATACTGACTCAACAAGACGCGGCTACACCTTC. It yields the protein CASSLDTDSTRRGYTF.

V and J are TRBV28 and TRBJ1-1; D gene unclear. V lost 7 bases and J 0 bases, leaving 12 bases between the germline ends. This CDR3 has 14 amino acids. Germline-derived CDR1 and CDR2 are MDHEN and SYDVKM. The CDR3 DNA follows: TGTGCCAGCATCTCCCGCGCGTTGAACACTGAAGCTTTCTTT. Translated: CASISRALNTEAFF.

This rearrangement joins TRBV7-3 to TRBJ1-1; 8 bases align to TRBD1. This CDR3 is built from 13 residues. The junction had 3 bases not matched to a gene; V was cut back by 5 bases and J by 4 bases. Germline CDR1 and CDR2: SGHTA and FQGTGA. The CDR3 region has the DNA TGTGCCAGCAGCCCGGACAGGGCCACTGAAGCTTTCTTT. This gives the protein CASSPDRATEAFF.